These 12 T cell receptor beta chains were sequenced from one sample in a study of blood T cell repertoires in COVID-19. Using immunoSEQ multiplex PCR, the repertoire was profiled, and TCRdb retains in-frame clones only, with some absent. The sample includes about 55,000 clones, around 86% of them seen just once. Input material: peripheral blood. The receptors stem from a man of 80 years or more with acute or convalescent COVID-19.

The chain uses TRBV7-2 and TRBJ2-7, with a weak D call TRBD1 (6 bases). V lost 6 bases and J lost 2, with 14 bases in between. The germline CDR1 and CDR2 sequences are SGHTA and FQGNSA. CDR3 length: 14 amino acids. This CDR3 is CASRSPGHPYEQYF. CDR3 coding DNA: TGTGCCAGCAGATCCCCGGGACACCCCTACGAGCAGTACTTC.

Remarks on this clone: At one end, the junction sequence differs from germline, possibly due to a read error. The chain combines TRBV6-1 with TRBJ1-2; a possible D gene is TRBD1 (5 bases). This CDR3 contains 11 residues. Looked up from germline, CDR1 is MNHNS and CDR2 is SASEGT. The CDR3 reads CASSNDSPIVF. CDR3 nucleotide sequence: TGTGCCAGCAGCAATGACAGTCCTATTGTCTTC.

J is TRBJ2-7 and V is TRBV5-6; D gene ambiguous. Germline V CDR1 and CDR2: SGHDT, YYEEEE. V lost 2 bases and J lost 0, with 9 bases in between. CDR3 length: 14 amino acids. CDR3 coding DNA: TGTGCCAGCAGCTTTAAATCGAGCTCCTACGAGCAGTACTTC. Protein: CASSFKSSSYEQYF.

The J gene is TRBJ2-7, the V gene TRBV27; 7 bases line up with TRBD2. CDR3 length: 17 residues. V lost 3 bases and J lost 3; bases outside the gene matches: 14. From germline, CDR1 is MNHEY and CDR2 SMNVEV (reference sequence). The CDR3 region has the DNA TGTGCCAGCAGTTTCTTAGACACATCCGGGACTAACTACGAGCAGTACTTC. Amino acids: CASSFLDTSGTNYEQYF.

CDR3 sequence reads: CASSRSGQLNEQYF. The DNA for the CDR3 is TGTGCCAGCAGTCGCTCGGGACAGCTTAACGAGCAGTACTTC. The V call is TRBV6-5, the J call TRBJ2-7; 7 bases are shared with TRBD1. The V and J ends lost 5 bases and 5 bases, in that order; junction bases with no gene match: 9. The germline CDR1 and CDR2 sequences are MNHEY and SVGAGI. The CDR3 sequence is 14 residues long.

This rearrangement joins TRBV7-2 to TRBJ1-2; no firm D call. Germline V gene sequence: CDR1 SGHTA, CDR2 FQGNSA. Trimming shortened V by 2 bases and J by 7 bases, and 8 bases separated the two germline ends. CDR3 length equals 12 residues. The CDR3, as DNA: TGTGCCAGCAGCTTATGGAGGAGTGGCTACACCTTC. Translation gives CASSLWRSGYTF.

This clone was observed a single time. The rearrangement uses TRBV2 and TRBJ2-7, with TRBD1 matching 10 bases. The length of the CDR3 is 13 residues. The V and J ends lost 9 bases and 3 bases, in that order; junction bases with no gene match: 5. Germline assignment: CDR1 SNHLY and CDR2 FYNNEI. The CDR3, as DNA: TGTGCCAGTTACCGGGACAGGGGCTACGAGCAGTACTTC. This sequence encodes CASYRDRGYEQYF.

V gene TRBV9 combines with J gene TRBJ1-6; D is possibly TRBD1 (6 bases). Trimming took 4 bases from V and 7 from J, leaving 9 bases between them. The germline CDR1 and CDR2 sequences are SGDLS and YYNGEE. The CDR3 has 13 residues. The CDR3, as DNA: TGTGCCAGCAGCCGACAGGAAAATTCACCCCTCCACTTT. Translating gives CASSRQENSPLHF. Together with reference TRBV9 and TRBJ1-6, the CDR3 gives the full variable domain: DSGVTQTPKHLITATGQRVTLRCSPRSGDLSVYWYQQSLDQGLQFLIQYYNGEERAKGNILERFSAQQFPDLHSELNLSSLELGDSALYFCASSRQENSPLHFGNGTRLTVT.

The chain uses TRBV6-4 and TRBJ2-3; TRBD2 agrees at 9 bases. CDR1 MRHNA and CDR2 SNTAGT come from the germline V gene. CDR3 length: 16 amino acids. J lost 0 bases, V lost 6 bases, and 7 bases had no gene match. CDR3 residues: CASSQTAGGSTDTQYF. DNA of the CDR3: TGTGCCAGCAGCCAGACGGCGGGGGGGAGCACAGATACGCAGTATTTT.

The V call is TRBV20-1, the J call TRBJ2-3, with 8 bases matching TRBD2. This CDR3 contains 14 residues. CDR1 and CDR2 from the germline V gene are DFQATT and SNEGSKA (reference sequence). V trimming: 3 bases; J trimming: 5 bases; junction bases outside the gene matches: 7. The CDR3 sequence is CSASLRGGQDTQYF. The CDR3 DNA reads TGCAGTGCTAGTCTTCGCGGGGGGCAAGATACGCAGTATTTT.

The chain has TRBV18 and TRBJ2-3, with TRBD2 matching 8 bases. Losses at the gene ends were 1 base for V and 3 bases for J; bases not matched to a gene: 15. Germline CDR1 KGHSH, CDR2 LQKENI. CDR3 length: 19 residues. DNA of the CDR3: TGTGCCAGCTCACCACGAAACTCCAGGGGTGTAGCGGGAACAGATACGCAGTATTTT. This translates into CASSPRNSRGVAGTDTQYF. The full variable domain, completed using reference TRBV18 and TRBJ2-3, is NAGVMQNPRHLVRRRGQEARLRCSPMKGHSHVYWYRQLPEEGLKFMVYLQKENIIDESGMPKERFSAEFPKEGPSILRIQQVVRGDSAAYFCASSPRNSRGVAGTDTQYFGPGTRLTVL.

The chain's CDR3 is CATKDRGGGSTDTQYF. The CDR3 DNA reads as TGTGCCACGAAGGATAGAGGGGGGGGTAGCACAGATACGCAGTATTTT. The J gene is TRBJ2-3, the V gene TRBV19; D possibly corresponds to TRBD2 (7 bases). The V gene lost 10 bases and the J gene lost 0 bases, with 20 bases spanning the gap. The CDR3 loop spans 16 amino acids. Germline V CDR1 and CDR2: LNHDA, SQIVND (reference sequence).